This T cell receptor (beta chain) originates from a study of early T cells in non-severe SARS-CoV-2 infection (dated by TCRdb to the early 2020s). About the full investigation: Bulk RNA from unsorted whole blood was used for TCR sequencing, so alpha and beta chains could not be paired. What the authors observed across the whole study: VDJdb matching was skewed toward anti-spike CD8 responses, so virus-specific expansions were likely underestimated and private and CD4 specificities were missed.

After removal of 5 bases from V and 7 bases from J, the junction retains 11 bases not matched to a gene. The CDR3 covers 14 residues, taking in both the cysteine and the phenylalanine. The read is trimmed to its CDR3 DNA, 42 bases read in frame from base 1. Via the germline V gene, CDR1 is SQVTM and CDR2 ANQGSEA. A note on this clonotype: Its antigen has not been determined. Base quality data are lacking; no much larger clone is found one base away.

The library was prepared using 5' RACE. These reads were obtained on a NextSeq 500. Unique molecular identifiers were attached to individual cDNA molecules in the TCR library protocol so that sequencing error and PCR bias could be corrected. TCR alpha and beta chains were both sequenced, and the abundances of alpha and beta sequences in each sample were closely correlated with each other. Per the original workflow: V gene, J gene and CDR3 annotation of TCR sequences was performed with Decombinator V4. TCRs were defined as expanded if a significant change between any two time points was detected under a Poisson model with p below 0.0001. TCR abundances were normalised to the total number of TCRs sequenced in each sample and reported as counts per million. TRAV1-2 paired with TRAJ12, TRAJ20 or TRAJ33 defined MAIT TCRs, while TRAV10 paired with TRAJ18 defined iNKT TCRs. VDJdb, accessed on 1 November 2021, was searched for TCRs annotated for CMV, EBV and SARS-CoV-2, and TCRs annotated for more than one antigen were excluded. TCRdb reworked the public reads: Q25 trimming with fastp, MiXCR clone assembly, productive beta chains retained. Rows merge per CDR3 protein into single entries with the most common DNA and genes. TCRdb's processing, not the authors', yielded these V and J calls. The sample table contains 35,000 to 50,000 distinct CDR3 sequences; only one count was recorded for around 5.7% of them. The top ten hold 9.5% to 15% of the sample.

This was a case-control study nested in a cohort of healthcare workers in London, UK, who had nasopharyngeal swab PCR tests and blood samples taken every week. Healthcare workers were recruited during the week of the UK lockdown, between 23 and 31 March 2020, and followed weekly for up to about 15 weeks. Rearrangement joined TRBV29-1 to TRBJ2-1; TRBD1 aligns with 7 central bases. What was sequenced was whole blood. The receptor comes from an adult who was a healthcare worker with PCR-confirmed SARS-CoV-2 infection or an uninfected control (not recorded which). The CDR3 here reads CSVRTGASLNEQFF. The DNA sequence is given as TGCAGCGTTAGGACAGGAGCGTCCTTAAATGAGCAGTTCTTC.